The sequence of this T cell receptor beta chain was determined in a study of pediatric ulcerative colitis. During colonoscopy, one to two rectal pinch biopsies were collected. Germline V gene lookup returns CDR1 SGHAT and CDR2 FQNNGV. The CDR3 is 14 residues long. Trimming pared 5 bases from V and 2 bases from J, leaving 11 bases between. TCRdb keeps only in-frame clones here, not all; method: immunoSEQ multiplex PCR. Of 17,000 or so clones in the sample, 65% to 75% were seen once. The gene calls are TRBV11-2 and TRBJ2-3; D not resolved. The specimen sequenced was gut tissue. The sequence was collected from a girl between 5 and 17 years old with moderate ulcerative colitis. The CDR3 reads CASSRRTATDTQYF. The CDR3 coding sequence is TGTGCCAGCAGCCGACGGACCGCCACAGATACGCAGTATTTT.